Sequencing of this T cell receptor beta chain was carried out in a study of shared clonotypes between healthy human individuals. The method was immunoSEQ multiplex PCR; TCRdb's version includes in-frame clones alone and lacks a portion of them. There are more than 2 million clones in the sample; roughly 95% occur only once, and more than 0.1% lies in the top ten. V dropped 2 bases and J dropped 2 bases, with 15 bases sitting between them. The germline CDR1 and CDR2 sequences are SQVTM and ANQGSEA. This CDR3 contains 15 residues. The gene calls are TRBV29-1 and TRBJ1-1; D remains ambiguous. The source material was naive CD4+ T cells sorted from blood. Subset described: CD45RA+ positively selected. This TCR came from a man between 18 and 35 years old in good health. Written as DNA, the CDR3 is TGCAGCGTTGAACTGGTGGCAGGATTTAACACTGAAGCTTTCTTT. Translating gives CSVELVAGFNTEAFF. The entire variable domain, with the rest obtained from reference TRBV29-1 and TRBJ1-1, is as follows: SAVISQKPSRDICQRGTSLTIQCQVDSQVTMMFWYRQQPGQSLTLIATANQGSEATYESGFVIDKFPISRPNLTFSTLTVSNMSPEDSSIYLCSVELVAGFNTEAFFGQGTRLTVV.